This entry lists 23 T cell receptor beta chains sequenced from one sample in a study of blood T cell repertoires in COVID-19. Sequenced by immunoSEQ multiplex PCR; TCRdb stores in-frame clones only, minus some. The sample comprises 370,000 or so clones, roughly 86% of which are singletons, and around 1.1% rests with the top ten. Sequencing was performed on peripheral blood. The source of these receptors is a human donor with acute or convalescent COVID-19. The donor label of this sample is uncertain.

The chain employs TRBV3-1 (or the pseudogene TRBV3-2) and TRBJ2-3; D is possibly TRBD2 (6 bases). CDR3 length: 14 amino acids. In germline, CDR1 is LGHDT, CDR2 YNNKEL (reference sequence). Trimming shortened V by 4 bases and J by 8 bases, and 16 bases separated the two germline ends. As DNA, the CDR3 is TGTGCCAGCAGCCCGGCCACTAGCTCAGTTACGCAGTATTTT. This gives the protein CASSPATSSVTQYF.

Comment on this clone: This sample also contains other DNA sequences that code for the same CDR3. The rearrangement links TRBV18 to TRBJ2-7; TRBD1 might be the D (6 bases). The CDR3 length is 15 residues. V lost 0 bases and J lost 4, with 13 bases in between. The germline gives CDR1 KGHSH, CDR2 LQKENI. The CDR3 DNA follows: TGTGCCAGCTCACCACCTGCAGGGGCACGTTACGAGCAGTACTTC. This translates into CASSPPAGARYEQYF.

The chain recombines TRBV30 with TRBJ2-6, with D unresolved. Germline V gene lookup returns CDR1 GTSNPN and CDR2 SVGIG (reference sequence). CDR3 length: 18 residues. The V gene lost 2 bases and the J gene lost 0 bases, with 17 bases spanning the gap. In DNA form, the CDR3 reads TGTGCCTGGAGTCGAGAATACGCATCGCGCTCTGGGGCCAACGTCCTGACTTTC. Translation: CAWSREYASRSGANVLTF.

This chain uses TRBV5-1 with TRBJ2-5; D not certain. Germline V gene sequence: CDR1 SGHRS, CDR2 YFSETQ. This CDR3 comprises 13 residues. V gave up 3 bases and J gave up 5 bases, with 11 bases separating them. The CDR3 sequence: CASSYSSTETQYF. CDR3 nucleotides: TGCGCCAGCAGCTACTCATCTACGGAGACCCAGTACTTC.

The chain couples TRBV28 to TRBJ2-1; TRBD2 aligns across 7 bases. V shed 7 bases, J shed 0 bases, and the junction held 9 bases outside the gene matches. This CDR3 has 16 amino acids. Germline assignment: CDR1 MDHEN and CDR2 SYDVKM. CDR3 in DNA: TGTGCCAGCATCCAGACGGGGGGTGTCTCCTACAATGAGCAGTTCTTC. It specifies CASIQTGGVSYNEQFF.

The gene calls are TRBV5-4 and TRBJ2-7, with TRBD2 matching over 7 bases. Germline V gene sequence: CDR1 SGHNT, CDR2 YYREEE (reference sequence). This CDR3 has 14 residues. J was trimmed by 2 bases and V by 0 bases; bases with no gene match: 2. The CDR3 bases are TGTGCCAGCAGCTTGGGGCGGGAGACCTACGAGCAGTACTTC. It is translated as CASSLGRETYEQYF.

As concerns this clone: Its ends do not fully match the called genes, so a read error is possible. The chain joins TRBV18 to TRBJ2-7, with 10 bases fitting TRBD2. The length of the CDR3 is 15 residues. Per germline, CDR1 KGHSH and CDR2 LQKENI. The chain's CDR3 is CASSPLAGPSYEQYF. The CDR3 DNA reads as TGTGCCAGCTCCCCACTAGCGGGACCTTCCTACGAGCAGTACTTC.

This chain uses TRBV6-5 with TRBJ2-2; 10 nucleotides line up with TRBD1. The CDR3 has 16 amino acids. V shed 0 bases, J shed 4 bases, and the junction held 2 bases outside the gene matches. From germline, CDR1 is MNHEY and CDR2 SVGAGI. Written as DNA, the CDR3 is TGTGCCAGCAGTTACTCGGGACAGGGGAGCACCGGGGAGCTGTTTTTT. It specifies CASSYSGQGSTGELFF.

This clone has a handful of counts. The chain links TRBV7-2 to TRBJ1-2, with 7 bases identical to TRBD1. V was clipped by 5 bases and J by 0 bases; unmatched bases: 9. Germline V lookup: CDR1 SGHTA, CDR2 FQGNSA. CDR3 length equals 16 residues. CDR3 in DNA: TGTGCCAGCAGCGCACCGGTCACAGGGGCTAACTATGGCTACACCTTC. It yields the protein CASSAPVTGANYGYTF.

The gene calls are TRBV18 and TRBJ1-1; D may be TRBD1 (6 bases). Germline CDR1 KGHSH, CDR2 LQKENI. CDR3 length: 14 amino acids. The V end was cut by 6 bases, the J end by 5 bases, with 16 bases between. The CDR3 coding sequence is TGTGCCAGCTCCCCCACAGGGATCAGGACTGAAGCTTTCTTT. Translating it yields CASSPTGIRTEAFF. Drawing the rest from reference TRBV18 and TRBJ1-1, the complete variable domain is NAGVMQNPRHLVRRRGQEARLRCSPMKGHSHVYWYRQLPEEGLKFMVYLQKENIIDESGMPKERFSAEFPKEGPSILRIQQVVRGDSAAYFCASSPTGIRTEAFFGQGTRLTVV.

The chain recombines TRBV6-5 with TRBJ2-7; 8 bases align to TRBD2. The J segment lost 4 bases and the V segment lost 6 bases, leaving 11 bases of the junction unmatched. CDR1 is MNHEY and CDR2 is SVGAGI in the germline V gene. The CDR3 extends over 15 amino acids. The CDR3 loop reads CASSRGGGLTYEQYF. Written as DNA, the CDR3 is TGTGCCAGCAGCCGGGGGGGAGGGTTGACTTACGAGCAGTACTTC.

The chain combines TRBV5-1 with TRBJ1-2; 10 bases line up with TRBD1. The CDR3 totals 15 residues. Trimming at V came to 4 bases and at J to 5 bases, leaving 8 bases not matched to a gene. CDR1 is SGHRS, CDR2 YFSETQ, per germline. The chain's CDR3 is CASSPTRGQGYGYTF. Here the CDR3 DNA reads TGCGCCAGCAGCCCTACGAGGGGACAGGGGTATGGCTACACCTTC.

The rearrangement links TRBV11-1 to TRBJ2-6; perhaps TRBD1 as D (5 bases). CDR1 SGHAT and CDR2 FQDESV come from the germline V gene (reference sequence). CDR3 length equals 16 residues. V shed 1 base and J shed 2 bases, with 9 bases lying between them. The chain's CDR3 is CASSLGQGAGANVLTF. The CDR3 DNA reads TGTGCCAGCAGCTTAGGGCAGGGTGCTGGGGCCAACGTCCTGACTTTC.

The rearrangement links TRBV7-6 to TRBJ2-5; 10 nucleotides match TRBD2. The CDR3 consists of 15 residues. CDR1 and CDR2 (germline): SGHVS, FNYEAQ. V dropped 5 bases and J dropped 1; count of bases not matched to a gene: 4. CDR3 DNA: TGTGCCAGCAGCAGTAGCGGGAGGATCCAAGAGACCCAGTACTTC. As protein: CASSSSGRIQETQYF.

This chain connects TRBV5-1 to TRBJ2-3, with 7 bases that match TRBD1. V lost 5 bases and J lost 4; bases outside the gene matches: 10. In germline, CDR1 is SGHRS, CDR2 YFSETQ. The CDR3 has 15 residues. DNA for the CDR3: TGCGCCAGCAGGGTCGGGACAGATATTTCAGATACGCAGTATTTT. Residues: CASRVGTDISDTQYF.

V usage is TRBV5-1 and J usage is TRBJ1-6; 9 nucleotides line up with TRBD1. The length of the CDR3 is 16 residues. Trimming removed 2 bases from V and 8 bases from J; junction bases left unmatched: 8. Germline CDR1 and CDR2: SGHRS and YFSETQ. The CDR3 region has the DNA TGCGCCAGCAGCTTACCGGGACAGGGAGGCTATTCACCCCTCCACTTT. Translated, it gives CASSLPGQGGYSPLHF.

This clone has ten or more counts. The CDR3 nucleotides are TGTGCCAGCAGCGCCGGACAGGAGGAAGCTGAAGCTTTCTTT. Its translation is CASSAGQEEAEAFF. This rearrangement joins TRBV9 to TRBJ1-1; 7 positions agree with TRBD1. The V segment lost 3 bases and the J segment 6 bases; nucleotides outside the gene matches: 8. Germline V lookup: CDR1 SGDLS, CDR2 YYNGEE. This CDR3 spans 14 amino acids.

The CDR3 nucleotides read TGTGCCAGCAGCCGATCCCCTAGCGGGGACTACGAGCAGTACTTC. It translates to CASSRSPSGDYEQYF. J is TRBJ2-7 and V is TRBV6-5; TRBD2 matches at 9 bases. V shed 6 bases and J 3 bases; nucleotides not matched to a gene: 9. This CDR3 is 15 amino acids long. The germline V gene has CDR1 MNHEY and CDR2 SVGAGI.

This clone was seen more than once but under ten times. The chain joins TRBV30 to TRBJ1-5, with D unresolved. This CDR3 has 13 amino acids. Germline CDR1 and CDR2: GTSNPN and SVGIG (reference sequence). V was cut by 4 bases and J by 0 bases, with 7 bases left in between. CDR3 nucleotide sequence: TGTGCCTGGACAACAGATAGCAATCAGCCCCAGCATTTT. Translating gives CAWTTDSNQPQHF. Full variable domain (missing parts from reference TRBV30 and TRBJ1-5): SQTIHQWPATLVQPVGSPLSLECTVEGTSNPNLYWYRQAAGRGLQLLFYSVGIGQISSEVPQNLSASRPQDRQFILSSKKLLLSDSGFYLCAWTTDSNQPQHFGDGTRLSIL.

The chain couples TRBV30 to TRBJ2-7, with D perhaps TRBD2 (7 bases). Germline CDR1 GTSNPN, CDR2 SVGIG (reference sequence). The CDR3 spans 13 residues. Trimming cost V 4 bases and J 7 bases, with 17 bases left between them. CDR3 amino acids: CAWISYRGGEQYF. In DNA form, the CDR3 reads TGTGCCTGGATAAGCTATAGGGGGGGGGAGCAGTACTTC.

The chain carries TRBV18 and TRBJ2-2; 8 bases align to TRBD1. The CDR3 is made up of 16 amino acids. V was clipped by 3 bases and J by 1 base; unmatched bases: 4. Germline V gene sequence: CDR1 KGHSH, CDR2 LQKENI. Here the CDR3 DNA reads TGTGCCAGCTCACCGCTCGGGACAGGGAACACCGGGGAGCTGTTTTTT. Residues: CASSPLGTGNTGELFF.

In this sample, this clone turned up many times. The DNA for the CDR3 is TGTGCCAGCAGTGGGACAGGGGCTGGAAACACCATATATTTT. Translating gives CASSGTGAGNTIYF. The chain is built from TRBV2 and TRBJ1-3; 9 bases agree with TRBD1. CDR3 size: 14 residues. Germline V gene data show CDR1 as SNHLY and CDR2 as FYNNEI. The J segment lost 2 bases and the V segment lost 4 bases, leaving 0 bases of the junction unmatched.

The J gene is TRBJ2-1, the V gene TRBV7-9; D may be TRBD1 (7 bases). Germline loops: CDR1 SEHNR, CDR2 FQNEAQ (reference sequence). Trimming removed 5 bases from V and 2 bases from J, with 13 bases in between. The CDR3 has 15 residues. The CDR3 bases are TGTGCCAGCAGCCTAACAGGGGAGGCCTACAATGAGCAGTTCTTC. It codes for CASSLTGEAYNEQFF.